Below, 12 T cell receptor beta chains from the same sample are listed, as sequenced in a study of cytomegalovirus exposure and HLA in healthy donors. The PCR contained 60 Vbeta and 13 Jbeta primers. TCRdb's copy holds only in-frame clones and misses some; the assay was immunoSEQ multiplex PCR. Of around 70,000 clones in the sample, around 76% were seen once. Source material: PBMCs. The receptors were sampled from a male donor in good health and CMV-seropositive.

The genes are TRBV11-2 and TRBJ1-5; perhaps TRBD1 as D (6 bases). This CDR3 has 14 amino acids. Germline V gene lookup returns CDR1 SGHAT and CDR2 FQNNGV. Trimming shortened V by 2 bases and J by 2 bases, and 7 bases separated the two germline ends. The chain's CDR3 is CASSLNRGNQPQHF. CDR3 nucleotide sequence: TGTGCCAGCAGCTTAAACAGGGGCAATCAGCCCCAGCATTTT.

The rearrangement joins TRBV4-3 to TRBJ1-2; the D is unclear. Trimming cost V 0 bases and J 8 bases, with 16 bases left between them. This CDR3 region has 15 residues. The germline CDR1 and CDR2 sequences are LGHNA and YSLEER. The CDR3 nucleotides are TGCGCCAGCAGCCAAGATAAGTCCATGGAGGGCGGCTACACCTTC. It is translated as CASSQDKSMEGGYTF.

The rearrangement joins TRBV4-2 to TRBJ2-3; 16 bases fit TRBD2. The germline V gene has CDR1 LGHNA and CDR2 YNFKEQ. The CDR3 is 18 amino acids. The junction had 8 bases not matched to a gene; V was cut back by 7 bases and J by 1 base. The CDR3 DNA sequence: TGTGCCAGCATAAAGGGGACTAGCGGGGGGGCCGGCACAGATACGCAGTATTTT. This codes for CASIKGTSGGAGTDTQYF.

Points on this clone: Additional DNA sequences in this sample encode the identical CDR3. The chain couples TRBV18 to TRBJ1-1; no clear D. From germline, CDR1 is KGHSH and CDR2 LQKENI. V lost 3 bases, J lost 1 base, and 6 bases lay in between. The CDR3 runs to 13 residues. CDR3 in amino acids: CASSPTGNTEAFF. The CDR3, as DNA: TGTGCCAGCTCACCGACTGGGAACACTGAAGCTTTCTTT.

This clone appeared once. The chain employs TRBV19 and TRBJ2-7; 11 nucleotides align to TRBD2. This CDR3 comprises 17 residues. Germline V gene sequence: CDR1 LNHDA, CDR2 SQIVND (reference sequence). V gave up 3 bases and J gave up 4 bases; unmatched junction bases: 11. CDR3 coding DNA: TGTGCCAGTAGTATGAGACAAAGACTAGCGGGAAAATACGAGCAGTACTTC. It is translated as CASSMRQRLAGKYEQYF.

The CDR3 nucleotides are TGTGCCAGCTCACTAACCGGGACTAGCGGCTACGAGCAGTACTTC. Protein: CASSLTGTSGYEQYF. V usage is TRBV18 and J usage is TRBJ2-5; 11 nucleotides match TRBD2. The J call may be mistaken, given a closer DNA end match to TRBJ2-7. Germline V gene sequence: CDR1 KGHSH, CDR2 LQKENI. The CDR3 runs 15 residues.

The V call is TRBV5-1, the J call TRBJ1-4; possibly TRBD1 for D (5 bases). Trimming took 4 bases from V and 4 from J, leaving 14 bases between them. This CDR3 spans 15 amino acids. Germline CDR1 and CDR2: SGHRS and YFSETQ. The CDR3 DNA reads as TGCGCCAGCAGCAGGAATCAGGGCCTTAATGAAAAACTGTTTTTT. Its protein is CASSRNQGLNEKLFF.

This clone appeared a single time. The chain uses TRBV9 and TRBJ2-3; a possible D gene is TRBD1 (5 bases). The CDR3 loop spans 13 amino acids. Trimming cost V 3 bases and J 3 bases, with 8 bases left between them. Germline values: CDR1 SGDLS, CDR2 YYNGEE. The CDR3, as DNA: TGTGCCAGCAGCGAACAGGTGACAGATACGCAGTATTTT. Encoded protein: CASSEQVTDTQYF.

This chain connects TRBV7-9 to TRBJ1-1; TRBD1 matches 7 bases. In germline, CDR1 is SEHNR, CDR2 FQNEAQ (reference sequence). Germline trimming cut 2 bases from V and 2 bases from J; bases unmatched to any gene: 8. The CDR3 is 16 residues long. The CDR3 DNA sequence: TGTGCCAGCAGCTTAAGTGGGGGACAGCGTAACACTGAAGCTTTCTTT. It specifies CASSLSGGQRNTEAFF.

The chain uses TRBV28 and TRBJ2-1; 7 positions agree with TRBD1. Germline CDR1 is MDHEN and CDR2 is SYDVKM. V dropped 6 bases and J dropped 4; count of bases not matched to a gene: 6. The CDR3 is 14 residues long. CDR3 bases: TGTGCCAGCAGGAGAAGGGGACAGTACAATGAGCAGTTCTTC. The encoded protein is CASRRRGQYNEQFF.

The table lists this clone with a count of one. The chain uses TRBV29-1 and TRBJ1-3; D unclear. The germline CDR1 and CDR2 sequences are SQVTM and ANQGSEA. Trimming shortened V by 1 base and J by 9 bases, and 10 bases separated the two germline ends. The CDR3 spans 12 residues. CDR3 nucleotide sequence: TGCAGCGTTGAAGTACAGTCAGCCACCATATATTTT. Protein: CSVEVQSATIYF. Filled out from reference TRBV29-1 and TRBJ1-3, the complete variable domain reads SAVISQKPSRDICQRGTSLTIQCQVDSQVTMMFWYRQQPGQSLTLIATANQGSEATYESGFVIDKFPISRPNLTFSTLTVSNMSPEDSSIYLCSVEVQSATIYFGEGSWLTVV.

Only a few counts were recorded for this clone. The chain couples TRBV30 to TRBJ1-2; the match to TRBD1 covers 7 bases. Germline trimming cut 4 bases from V and 11 bases from J; bases unmatched to any gene: 16. CDR3 size: 14 residues. In germline, CDR1 is GTSNPN, CDR2 SVGIG (reference sequence). CDR3 loop: CAWKRGTALTSYTF. The CDR3 coding sequence is TGTGCCTGGAAAAGAGGGACAGCCCTTACCTCATACACCTTC.